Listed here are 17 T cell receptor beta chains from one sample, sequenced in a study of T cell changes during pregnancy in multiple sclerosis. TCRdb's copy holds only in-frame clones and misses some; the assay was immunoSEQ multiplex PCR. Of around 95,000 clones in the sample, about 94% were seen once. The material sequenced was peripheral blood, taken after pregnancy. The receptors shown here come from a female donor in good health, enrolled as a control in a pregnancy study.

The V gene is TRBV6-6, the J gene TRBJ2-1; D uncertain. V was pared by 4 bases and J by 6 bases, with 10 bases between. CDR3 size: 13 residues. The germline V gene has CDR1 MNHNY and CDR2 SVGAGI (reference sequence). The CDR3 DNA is TGTGCCAGCAGTTCCCCCACTGGCAATGAGCAGTTCTTC. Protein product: CASSSPTGNEQFF.

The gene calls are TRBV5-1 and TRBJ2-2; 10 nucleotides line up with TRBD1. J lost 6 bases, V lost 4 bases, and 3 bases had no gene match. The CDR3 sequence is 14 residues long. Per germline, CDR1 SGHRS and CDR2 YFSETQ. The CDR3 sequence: CASSPGQGPGELFF. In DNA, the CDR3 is TGCGCCAGCAGCCCGGGACAGGGGCCCGGGGAGCTGTTTTTT.

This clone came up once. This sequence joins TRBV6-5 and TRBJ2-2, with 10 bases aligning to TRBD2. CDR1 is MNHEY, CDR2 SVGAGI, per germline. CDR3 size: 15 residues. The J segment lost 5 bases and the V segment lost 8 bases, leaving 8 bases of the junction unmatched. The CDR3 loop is CASGLGTSVTGELFF. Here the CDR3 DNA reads TGTGCCAGCGGGCTAGGGACTAGCGTAACCGGGGAGCTGTTTTTT.

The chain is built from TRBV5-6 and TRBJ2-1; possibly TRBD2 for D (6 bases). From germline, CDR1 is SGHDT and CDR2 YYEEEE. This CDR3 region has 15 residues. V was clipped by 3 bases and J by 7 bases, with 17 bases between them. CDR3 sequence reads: CASSSLGGLSNEQFF. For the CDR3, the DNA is TGTGCCAGCAGCTCCCTGGGGGGACTTTCTAATGAGCAGTTCTTC. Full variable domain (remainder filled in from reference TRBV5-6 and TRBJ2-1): DAGVTQSPTHLIKTRGQQVTLRCSPKSGHDTVSWYQQALGQGPQFIFQYYEEEERQRGNFPDRFSGHQFPNYSSELNVNALLLGDSALYLCASSSLGGLSNEQFFGPGTRLTVL.

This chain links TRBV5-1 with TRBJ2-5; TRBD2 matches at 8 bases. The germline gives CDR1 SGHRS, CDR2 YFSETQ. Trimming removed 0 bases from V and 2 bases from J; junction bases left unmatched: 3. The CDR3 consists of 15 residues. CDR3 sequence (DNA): TGCGCCAGCAGCTTGGGGGCTAGCGGGCAAGAGACCCAGTACTTC. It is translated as CASSLGASGQETQYF.

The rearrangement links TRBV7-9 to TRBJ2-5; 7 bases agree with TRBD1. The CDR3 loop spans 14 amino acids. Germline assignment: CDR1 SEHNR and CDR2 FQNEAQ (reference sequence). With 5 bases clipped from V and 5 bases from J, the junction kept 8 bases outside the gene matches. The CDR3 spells CASSAKTGWETQYF. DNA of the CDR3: TGTGCCAGCAGCGCCAAGACAGGGTGGGAGACCCAGTACTTC.

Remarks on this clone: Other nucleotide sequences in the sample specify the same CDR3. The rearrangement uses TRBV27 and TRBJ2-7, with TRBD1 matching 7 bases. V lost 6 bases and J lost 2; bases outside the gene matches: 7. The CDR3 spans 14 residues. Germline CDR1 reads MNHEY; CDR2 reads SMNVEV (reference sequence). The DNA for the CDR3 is TGTGCCAGCAGCTTGAGTACAGGGGCCTACGAGCAGTACTTC. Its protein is CASSLSTGAYEQYF.

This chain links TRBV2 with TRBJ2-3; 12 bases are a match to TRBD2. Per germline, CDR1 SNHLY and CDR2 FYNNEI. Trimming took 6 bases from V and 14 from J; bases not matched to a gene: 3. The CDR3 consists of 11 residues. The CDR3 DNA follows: TGTGCCAGCAGCCTGACTAGCGGGAGGTATTTT. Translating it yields CASSLTSGRYF. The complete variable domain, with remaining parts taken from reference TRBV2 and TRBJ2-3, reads EPEVTQTPSHQVTQMGQEVILRCVPISNHLYFYWYRQILGQKVEFLVSFYNNEISEKSEIFDDQFSVERPDGSNFTLKIRSTKLEDSAMYFCASSLTSGRYFGPGTRLTVL.

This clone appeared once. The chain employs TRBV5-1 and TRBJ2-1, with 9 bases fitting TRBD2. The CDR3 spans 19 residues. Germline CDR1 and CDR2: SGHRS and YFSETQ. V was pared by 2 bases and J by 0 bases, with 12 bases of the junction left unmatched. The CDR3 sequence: CASSFLAGGREGSYNEQFF. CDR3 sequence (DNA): TGCGCCAGCAGCTTTCTGGCGGGAGGGAGGGAGGGCTCCTACAATGAGCAGTTCTTC.

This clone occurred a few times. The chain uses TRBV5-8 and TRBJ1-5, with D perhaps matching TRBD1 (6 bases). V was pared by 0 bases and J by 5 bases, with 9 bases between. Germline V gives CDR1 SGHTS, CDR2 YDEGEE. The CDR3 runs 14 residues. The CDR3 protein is CASSLVSGDQPQHF. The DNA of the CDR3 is TGTGCCAGCAGCTTGGTCTCAGGGGATCAGCCCCAGCATTTT.

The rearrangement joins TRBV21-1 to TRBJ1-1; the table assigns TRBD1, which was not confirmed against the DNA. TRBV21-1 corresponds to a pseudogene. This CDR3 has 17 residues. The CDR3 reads CASSNMKGTGDLTEAFF. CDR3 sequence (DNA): TGTGCCAGCAGCAACATGAAAGGGACAGGGGATTTAACTGAAGCTTTCTTT.

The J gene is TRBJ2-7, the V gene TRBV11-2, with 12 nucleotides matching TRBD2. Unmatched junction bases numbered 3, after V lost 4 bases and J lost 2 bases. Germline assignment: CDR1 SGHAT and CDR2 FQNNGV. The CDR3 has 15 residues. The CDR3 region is CASSSASGRAYEQYF. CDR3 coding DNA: TGTGCCAGCAGCTCCGCTAGCGGGAGGGCCTACGAGCAGTACTTC. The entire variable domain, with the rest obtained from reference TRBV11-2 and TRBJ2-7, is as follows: EAGVAQSPRYKIIEKRQSVAFWCNPISGHATLYWYQQILGQGPKLLIQFQNNGVVDDSQLPKDRFSAERLKGVDSTLKIQPAKLEDSAVYLCASSSASGRAYEQYFGPGTRLTVT.

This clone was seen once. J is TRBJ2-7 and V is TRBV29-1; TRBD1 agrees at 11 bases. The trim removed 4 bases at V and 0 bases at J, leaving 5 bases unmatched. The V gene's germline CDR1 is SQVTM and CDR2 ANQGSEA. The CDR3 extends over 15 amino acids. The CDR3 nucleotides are TGCAGCGTTGGGGGGGACAGGGGGAGCTCCTACGAGCAGTACTTC. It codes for CSVGGDRGSSYEQYF.

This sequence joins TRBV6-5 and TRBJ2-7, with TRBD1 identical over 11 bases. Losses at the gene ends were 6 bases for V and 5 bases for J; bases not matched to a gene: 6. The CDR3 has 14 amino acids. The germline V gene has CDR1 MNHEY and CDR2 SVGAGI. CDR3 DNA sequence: TGTGCCAGCAGGTCGGGACAGGGGGTCCACGAGCAGTACTTC. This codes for CASRSGQGVHEQYF.

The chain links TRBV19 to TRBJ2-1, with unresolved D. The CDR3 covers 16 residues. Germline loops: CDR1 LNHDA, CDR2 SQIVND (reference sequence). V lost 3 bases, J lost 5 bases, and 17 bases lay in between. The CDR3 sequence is CASSIYSAPMDNEQFF. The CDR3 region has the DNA TGTGCCAGTAGTATTTACTCTGCCCCTATGGACAATGAGCAGTTCTTC. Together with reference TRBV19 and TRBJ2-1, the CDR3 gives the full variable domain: DGGITQSPKYLFRKEGQNVTLSCEQNLNHDAMYWYRQDPGQGLRLIYYSQIVNDFQKGDIAEGYSVSREKKESFPLTVTSAQKNPTAFYLCASSIYSAPMDNEQFFGPGTRLTVL.

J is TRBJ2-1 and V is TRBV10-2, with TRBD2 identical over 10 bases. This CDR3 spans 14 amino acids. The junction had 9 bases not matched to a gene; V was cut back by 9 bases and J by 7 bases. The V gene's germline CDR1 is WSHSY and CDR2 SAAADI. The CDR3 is CASLSGRARNEQFF. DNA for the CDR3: TGCGCCAGTTTGAGCGGGAGGGCACGTAATGAGCAGTTCTTC.

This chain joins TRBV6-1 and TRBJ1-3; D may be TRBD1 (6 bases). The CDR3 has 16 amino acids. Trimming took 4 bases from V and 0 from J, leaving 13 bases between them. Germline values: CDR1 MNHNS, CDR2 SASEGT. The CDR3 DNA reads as TGTGCCAGCAGTGGGAAAGACAGGTACTCTGGAAACACCATATATTTT. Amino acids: CASSGKDRYSGNTIYF.